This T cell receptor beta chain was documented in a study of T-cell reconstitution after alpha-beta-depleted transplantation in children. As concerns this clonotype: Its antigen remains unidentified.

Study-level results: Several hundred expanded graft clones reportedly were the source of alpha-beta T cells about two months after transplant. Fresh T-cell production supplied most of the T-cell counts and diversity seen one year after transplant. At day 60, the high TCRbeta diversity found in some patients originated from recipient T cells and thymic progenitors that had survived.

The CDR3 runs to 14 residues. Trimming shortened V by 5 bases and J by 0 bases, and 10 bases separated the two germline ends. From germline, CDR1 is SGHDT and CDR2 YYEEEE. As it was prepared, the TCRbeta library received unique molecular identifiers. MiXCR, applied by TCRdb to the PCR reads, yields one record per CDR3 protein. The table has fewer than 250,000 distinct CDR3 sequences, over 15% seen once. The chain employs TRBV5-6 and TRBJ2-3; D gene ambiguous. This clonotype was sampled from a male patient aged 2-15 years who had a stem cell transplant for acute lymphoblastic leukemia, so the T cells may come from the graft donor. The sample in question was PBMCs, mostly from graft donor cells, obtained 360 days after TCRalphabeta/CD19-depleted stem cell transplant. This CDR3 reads CASRGIYSTDTQYF. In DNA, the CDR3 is TGTGCCAGCAGGGGGATCTATAGCACAGATACGCAGTATTTT.